This T cell receptor (beta chain) emerged from a study of blood T cell repertoires in COVID-19. The data were produced by immunoSEQ multiplex PCR, yet TCRdb's version contains in-frame clones alone and is incomplete. This repertoire shows 200,000 to 250,000 clones, less than 90% found once; its top ten account for roughly 6.3%. From germline, CDR1 is LNHDA and CDR2 SQIVND (reference sequence). Between the trimmed V and J ends, which lost 5 bases and 5 bases, there was a span of 18 bases. This CDR3 is 15 amino acids long. The genes are TRBV19 and TRBJ1-2, with D maybe TRBD1 (5 bases). This clonotype originated in a man aged 55 to 70 with acute or convalescent COVID-19. Sequencing used peripheral blood. The CDR3 DNA follows: TGTGCCAGTAGTTTAAACCAGGGCAAGAGGTATGGCTACACCTTC. Its translation is CASSLNQGKRYGYTF.